Following are 28 T cell receptor beta chains from one sample sequenced in a study of T cells after yellow fever vaccination. Via MiXCR, TCRdb re-called the 5' RACE reads, giving one row per CDR3 protein. This repertoire shows about 630,000 distinct CDR3 sequences, about 12% found once; its top ten account for 14% to 15%. Sequencing was performed on PBMCs, taken on the day of the yellow fever booster vaccination. These TCRs come from a man under 40 who received the YFV17D yellow fever vaccine.

This clonotype was seen a single time. Germline is not matched at one junction end, which may reflect a read error. The V call is TRBV7-8, the J call TRBJ1-4, with a possible D match to TRBD1 (5 bases). Looked up from germline, CDR1 is SGHVS and CDR2 is FQNEAQ. The CDR3 is 15 amino acids. CDR3 sequence (DNA): TGTGCCAGCAGTTTTACTCGCCAGGGAGCTGAAAACCTGTTTTTT. The encoded protein is CASSFTRQGAENLFF.

This clonotype turned up a few times. CDR3 sequence: CASSREEAVLSTDTQYF. In nucleotides, the CDR3 is TGTGCCAGCTCCCGAGAAGAGGCGGTCCTGAGCACAGATACGCAGTATTTT. The V and J genes are TRBV18 and TRBJ2-3, with D hard to call. From germline, CDR1 is KGHSH and CDR2 LQKENI. V was cut by 6 bases and J by 0 bases, with 19 bases left in between. This CDR3 region has 17 residues.

V gene TRBV19 combines with J gene TRBJ2-5, with TRBD1 matching 7 bases. Germline trimming cut 1 base from V and 2 bases from J; bases unmatched to any gene: 4. Per the germline V gene, CDR1 is LNHDA and CDR2 is SQIVND (reference sequence). This CDR3 has 15 amino acids. CDR3 residues: CASSIGGTEQETQYF. In nucleotides, the CDR3 is TGTGCCAGTAGTATAGGGGGGACAGAGCAAGAGACCCAGTACTTC.

The rearrangement joins TRBV4-2 to TRBJ2-7, with 7 bases that match TRBD2. Germline CDR1 reads LGHNA; CDR2 reads YNFKEQ. The V gene end was trimmed by 0 bases and the J gene end by 7 bases; junction bases not matched to a gene: 12. This CDR3 has 16 residues. CDR3 loop: CASSQEMASGAGEQYF. CDR3 sequence (DNA): TGTGCCAGCAGCCAAGAAATGGCTAGCGGCGCTGGGGAGCAGTACTTC.

This clonotype was counted only a few times. The chain uses TRBV5-1 and TRBJ2-3, with unresolved D. This CDR3 is built from 16 residues. V lost 0 bases and J lost 8, with 19 bases in between. The germline CDR1 and CDR2 sequences are SGHRS and YFSETQ. This CDR3 is CASSLAVAALSLTQYF. The CDR3 coding sequence is TGCGCCAGCAGCTTGGCCGTGGCGGCATTATCTCTTACGCAGTATTTT.

A few counts support this clonotype. The chain combines TRBV18 with TRBJ2-6; D gene uncertain. In germline, CDR1 is KGHSH, CDR2 LQKENI. The V end lost 5 bases, the J end lost 0 bases, and 8 bases lay between the germline ends. The CDR3 covers 15 residues. The CDR3 DNA reads as TGTGCCAGCTCAGCTACAGCCTCTGGGGCCAACGTCCTGACTTTC. This gives the protein CASSATASGANVLTF.

The J gene is TRBJ2-1, the V gene TRBV29-1; unclear D gene. CDR1 is SQVTM and CDR2 is ANQGSEA in the germline V gene. V was clipped by 1 base and J by 5 bases, with 9 bases between them. This CDR3 is built from 13 residues. The CDR3 region has the DNA TGCAGCGTTGAAGGGGGTCCGAACAATGAGCAGTTCTTC. Translated, it gives CSVEGGPNNEQFF.

This clonotype came up a few times. This sequence joins TRBV5-1 and TRBJ2-7, with a tentative D call TRBD2 (6 bases). The germline V gene encodes CDR1 SGHRS and CDR2 YFSETQ. V lost 0 bases and J 2 bases, leaving 15 bases between the germline ends. The CDR3 consists of 16 residues. The CDR3 nucleotides read TGCGCCAGCAGCTTGGCCCCGGCTAGCGAGACCTACGAGCAGTACTTC. It translates to CASSLAPASETYEQYF.

This clonotype has a handful of counts. The chain couples TRBV5-1 to TRBJ1-4; 10 positions match TRBD1. The CDR3 loop spans 15 amino acids. V shed 1 base and J 6 bases; nucleotides not matched to a gene: 3. The germline V gene encodes CDR1 SGHRS and CDR2 YFSETQ. As DNA, the CDR3 is TGCGCCAGCAGCTTGAAAGGACAGGGGGATGAAAAACTGTTTTTT. This sequence encodes CASSLKGQGDEKLFF. Looking up the rest from reference TRBV5-1 and TRBJ1-4 gives the full variable domain: KAGVTQTPRYLIKTRGQQVTLSCSPISGHRSVSWYQQTPGQGLQFLFEYFSETQRNKGNFPGRFSGRQFSNSRSEMNVSTLELGDSALYLCASSLKGQGDEKLFFGSGTQLSVL.

This sequence joins TRBV5-1 and TRBJ2-3; TRBD2 is a possible D gene (5 bases). Germline CDR1 SGHRS, CDR2 YFSETQ. This CDR3 has 15 amino acids. V lost 6 bases and J 2 bases, leaving 16 bases between the germline ends. CDR3 sequence: CASKKEEQYTDTQYF. The CDR3 DNA is TGCGCCAGCAAGAAGGAGGAGCAGTACACAGATACGCAGTATTTT.

This clonotype has a handful of counts. The chain recombines TRBV9 with TRBJ1-2, with D hard to call. The V and J ends lost 5 bases and 3 bases respectively, with 14 bases between them. Germline values: CDR1 SGDLS, CDR2 YYNGEE. The CDR3 sequence is 14 residues long. The CDR3 loop reads CASRRPGRDYGYTF. CDR3 nucleotides: TGTGCCAGCAGGCGACCGGGGAGGGACTATGGCTACACCTTC.

CDR3 loop: CASSAGRGSANIQYF. CDR3 nucleotide sequence: TGCGCCAGCAGCGCGGGTCGGGGAAGTGCAAACATTCAGTACTTC. The J gene is TRBJ2-4, the V gene TRBV5-1, with D perhaps matching TRBD2 (5 bases). Germline CDR1 SGHRS, CDR2 YFSETQ. The CDR3 sequence is 15 residues long. Trimming removed 4 bases from V and 6 bases from J, with 17 bases in between.

This clonotype was counted a few times. The CDR3 nucleotides are TGTGCCAGCAGCTCGACCCTATCGAACACCGGGGAGCTGTTTTTT. It codes for CASSSTLSNTGELFF. This chain joins TRBV7-9 and TRBJ2-2; D ambiguous. CDR1 is SEHNR and CDR2 is FQNEAQ in the germline V gene (reference sequence). V was clipped by 4 bases and J by 0 bases, with 9 bases between them. The CDR3 covers 15 residues.

In this sample, this clonotype turned up a few times. The J gene is TRBJ1-2, the V gene TRBV3-1; 10 bases line up with TRBD1. This CDR3 spans 15 amino acids. Germline CDR1 is LGHDT and CDR2 is YNNKEL (reference sequence). V dropped 0 bases and J dropped 8; count of bases not matched to a gene: 6. In DNA form, the CDR3 reads TGTGCCAGCAGCCAAGAATGGGACAGGGGAGGAGGCTACACCTTC. Its translation: CASSQEWDRGGGYTF.

This clonotype was observed at least ten times. The chain uses TRBV7-9 and TRBJ1-6; D unresolved. The germline V gene has CDR1 SEHNR and CDR2 FQNEAQ (reference sequence). The V gene lost 1 base and the J gene lost 10 bases, with 5 bases spanning the gap. The CDR3 consists of 12 residues. The DNA of the CDR3 is TGTGCCAGCAGCTTAGTCCAATCACCCCTCCACTTT. Its protein is CASSLVQSPLHF.

This chain links TRBV11-2 with TRBJ2-1; D unclear. This CDR3 comprises 14 residues. CDR1 SGHAT and CDR2 FQNNGV come from the germline V gene. Trimming cost V 2 bases and J 8 bases, with 13 bases left between them. This CDR3 is CASSLSSNGYEQFF. CDR3 nucleotides: TGTGCCAGCAGCTTATCTTCGAATGGCTATGAGCAGTTCTTC.

The chain uses TRBV12-3 or TRBV12-4 and TRBJ2-5, with 7 bases matching TRBD1. This CDR3 is built from 13 residues. The J segment lost 2 bases and the V segment lost 6 bases, leaving 3 bases of the junction unmatched. CDR3 coding DNA: TGTGCCAGCAGGGGGACAGCACAAGAGACCCAGTACTTC. This encodes CASRGTAQETQYF.

The chain combines TRBV7-2 with TRBJ2-5; 8 nucleotides agree with TRBD1. The J segment lost 4 bases and the V segment lost 1 base, leaving 11 bases of the junction unmatched. Germline loops: CDR1 SGHTA, CDR2 FQGNSA. The CDR3 runs to 17 residues. This chain's CDR3 is CASSLVSTGVGGETQYF. The CDR3 nucleotides are TGTGCCAGCAGCTTAGTATCGACAGGGGTGGGCGGAGAGACCCAGTACTTC.

The chain couples TRBV2 to TRBJ2-1, with D unresolved. The V gene's germline CDR1 is SNHLY and CDR2 FYNNEI. The CDR3 spans 11 residues. Trimming stripped 3 bases from V and 9 bases from J, with 6 bases between. This CDR3 is CASSDYLEQFF. The CDR3, as DNA: TGTGCCAGCAGTGATTATCTTGAGCAGTTCTTC.

The chain employs TRBV20-1 and TRBJ2-5; tentatively, D is TRBD1 (6 bases). CDR3 length: 12 residues. The V gene's germline CDR1 is DFQATT and CDR2 SNEGSKA (reference sequence). With 8 bases removed from V and 2 bases from J, the gap between germline ends came to 12 bases. CDR3 sequence (DNA): TGCAGTCCCGGACAGCAACAAGAGACCCAGTACTTC. Translating it yields CSPGQQQETQYF.

Only a few counts were recorded for this clonotype. CDR3 DNA: TGTGCCACAGACAGTCTCCCCCAGCCCCAGCATTTT. This encodes CATDSLPQPQHF. J is TRBJ1-5 and V is TRBV10-3; maybe TRBD1 (5 bases). The V end lost 10 bases, the J end lost 7 bases, and 14 bases lay between the germline ends. CDR1 is ENHRY and CDR2 is SYGVKD in the germline V gene. CDR3 size: 12 residues.

This clonotype was detected a few times. The chain has TRBV18 and TRBJ2-7, with D perhaps given as TRBD1 or TRBD2 (5 bases each). Trimming removed 4 bases at V and 5 bases at J, with 6 bases between. The germline CDR1 and CDR2 sequences are KGHSH and LQKENI. The CDR3 loop spans 11 amino acids. CDR3 DNA: TGTGCCAGCTCACGGGACGACGAGCAGTACTTC. This encodes CASSRDDEQYF.

The chain is built from TRBV7-9 and TRBJ2-7; weak D call: TRBD2 (6 bases). Looked up from germline, CDR1 is SEHNR and CDR2 is FQNEAQ (reference sequence). V was pared by 5 bases and J by 2 bases, with 13 bases between. The CDR3 has 14 residues. CDR3 nucleotide sequence: TGTGCCAGCAGCCAGCGTGTAGCGGCCTACGAGCAGTACTTC. It is translated as CASSQRVAAYEQYF.

A few counts support this clonotype. The chain combines TRBV5-6 with TRBJ2-5, with a weak D call TRBD2 (6 bases). CDR1 and CDR2 (germline): SGHDT, YYEEEE. This CDR3 is built from 17 residues. V lost 5 bases and J 2 bases, leaving 22 bases between the germline ends. The DNA of the CDR3 is TGTGCCAGCAGTCAACATAGCGGCGTATGGAGGCAAGAGACCCAGTACTTC. As protein: CASSQHSGVWRQETQYF.

V gene TRBV12-3 or TRBV12-4 combines with J gene TRBJ2-1; possibly TRBD2 for D (6 bases). The CDR3 sequence is 16 residues long. Trimming removed 5 bases from V and 3 bases from J, with 17 bases in between. In nucleotides, the CDR3 is TGTGCCAGCAGTCGGAGCGCGGCGGGGCTCTACAATGAGCAGTTCTTC. Encoded protein: CASSRSAAGLYNEQFF.

The chain recombines TRBV19 with TRBJ2-2; the D gene is possibly TRBD1 (6 bases). Germline V gene sequence: CDR1 LNHDA, CDR2 SQIVND (reference sequence). V dropped 7 bases and J dropped 7 bases, with 16 bases sitting between them. CDR3 length: 14 amino acids. In DNA, the CDR3 is TGTGCCAGTACAACAGGGTTAGGAGGCGGGGAGCTGTTTTTT. Translated: CASTTGLGGGELFF.

V and J are TRBV7-2 and TRBJ1-1; 7 bases map to TRBD1. Per the germline V gene, CDR1 is SGHTA and CDR2 is FQGNSA. This CDR3 spans 16 amino acids. With 2 bases clipped from V and 1 base from J, the junction kept 7 bases outside the gene matches. This CDR3 is CASSLFLRDRNTEAFF. CDR3 bases: TGTGCCAGCAGCTTATTTCTCCGGGACAGGAACACTGAAGCTTTCTTT.

The J gene is TRBJ2-7, the V gene TRBV11-2; D is possibly TRBD2 (7 bases). Between the trimmed V and J ends, which lost 1 base and 3 bases, there was a span of 13 bases. The CDR3 length is 15 residues. Germline V gene lookup returns CDR1 SGHAT and CDR2 FQNNGV. The CDR3 DNA follows: TGTGCCAGCAGCTTAGGGGGGGGGCTGGGCTACGAGCAGTACTTC. Protein sequence: CASSLGGGLGYEQYF.